Following are 32 T cell receptor beta chains from one sample sequenced in a study of CD8+ T cells in alopecia areata. cDNA reverse transcribed from extracted RNA served as the sequencing template. Data came from immunoSEQ multiplex PCR; TCRdb stores just in-frame clones and leaves some out. Of 98,000 or so clones listed, approximately 50% are singletons. Sequenced: NKG2D-low CD8+ T cells sorted from blood. These TCRs come from a human donor with alopecia areata.

This clone has a handful of counts. The CDR3: CASSFPHAGETYEQYF. The CDR3 nucleotides read TGTGCCAGCAGCTTCCCCCATGCAGGCGAAACCTACGAGCAGTACTTC. The V call is TRBV11-3, the J call TRBJ2-7; D ambiguous. In germline, CDR1 is SGHNT, CDR2 YENEEA. V was cut by 3 bases and J by 2 bases, with 17 bases left in between. There are 16 residues in the CDR3.

The CDR3 reads CASSLASGYLKGTDTQYF. CDR3 nucleotide sequence: TGTGCCAGCAGTTTAGCTAGCGGGTATTTGAAGGGCACAGATACGCAGTATTTT. The J gene is TRBJ2-3, the V gene TRBV27; 8 nucleotides align to TRBD2. The CDR3 consists of 18 residues. Germline CDR1 and CDR2: MNHEY and SMNVEV (reference sequence). The ends lost 2 bases at V and 1 base at J; junction bases unmatched: 11.

CDR3 bases: TGTGCCAGCAGCCCGGGACAGCTCAATGAGCAGTTCTTC. Residues: CASSPGQLNEQFF. The chain couples TRBV13 to TRBJ2-1, with TRBD1 identical over 7 bases. The V segment lost 5 bases and the J segment 6 bases; nucleotides outside the gene matches: 4. The germline V gene has CDR1 PRHDT and CDR2 FYEKMQ (reference sequence). CDR3 length: 13 residues.

This CDR3 reads CASSPSGTDSYEQYF. The CDR3 nucleotides read TGTGCCAGCAGCCCCTCCGGGACAGATTCCTACGAGCAGTACTTC. The genes are TRBV9 and TRBJ2-7, with 7 bases that match TRBD1. V shed 4 bases, J shed 1 base, and the junction held 8 bases outside the gene matches. Germline V gives CDR1 SGDLS, CDR2 YYNGEE. The length of the CDR3 is 15 residues.

This clone was counted a few times. The chain uses TRBV27 and TRBJ1-2, with 7 bases matching TRBD1. The CDR3 runs 15 residues. Per germline, CDR1 MNHEY and CDR2 SMNVEV (reference sequence). J lost 8 bases, V lost 3 bases, and 12 bases had no gene match. CDR3 region: CASSLGAPTGRGYTF. The DNA of the CDR3 is TGTGCCAGCAGTTTGGGGGCCCCGACAGGGAGGGGCTACACCTTC.

The chain combines TRBV7-8 with TRBJ2-7; 8 bases line up with TRBD1. The CDR3 has 15 residues. J lost 4 bases, V lost 5 bases, and 10 bases had no gene match. Germline CDR1 and CDR2: SGHVS and FQNEAQ. CDR3 amino acids: CASSLTGVVLYEQYF. The CDR3 nucleotides read TGTGCCAGCAGCCTGACAGGGGTCGTCCTGTACGAGCAGTACTTC.

The chain uses TRBV28 and TRBJ2-1, with 10 positions matching TRBD1. With V trimmed by 10 bases and J by 8 bases, 8 bases remained unmatched. CDR1 is MDHEN, CDR2 SYDVKM, per germline. This CDR3 has 13 residues. The CDR3 loop is CATQGTGVDEQFF. CDR3 coding DNA: TGTGCCACCCAAGGGACAGGGGTGGATGAGCAGTTCTTC.

V gene TRBV28 combines with J gene TRBJ2-5; 9 positions match TRBD2. Trimming removed 10 bases from V and 5 bases from J; junction bases left unmatched: 5. Germline assignment: CDR1 MDHEN and CDR2 SYDVKM. The CDR3 consists of 12 residues. CDR3: CATVAGVETQYF. As DNA, the CDR3 is TGTGCCACCGTAGCGGGAGTCGAGACCCAGTACTTC.

This clone showed up just once. CDR3 nucleotides: TGTGCCAGCAACAAGGGGACATCTGAGCAGTTCTTC. Amino acid sequence: CASNKGTSEQFF. V and J are TRBV11-2 and TRBJ2-1, with D perhaps matching TRBD1 (6 bases). Germline V gene data show CDR1 as SGHAT and CDR2 as FQNNGV. The ends were cut back, 7 bases at V and 9 bases at J, with 13 bases in the middle. CDR3 length: 12 residues. Full variable domain (outside the CDR3, taken from reference TRBV11-2 and TRBJ2-1): EAGVAQSPRYKIIEKRQSVAFWCNPISGHATLYWYQQILGQGPKLLIQFQNNGVVDDSQLPKDRFSAERLKGVDSTLKIQPAKLEDSAVYLCASNKGTSEQFFGPGTRLTVL.

The chain recombines TRBV29-1 with TRBJ2-7, with D perhaps TRBD1 or TRBD2 (6 bases each). V dropped 7 bases and J dropped 0 bases, with 13 bases sitting between them. The length of the CDR3 is 13 residues. Per germline, CDR1 SQVTM and CDR2 ANQGSEA. CDR3 sequence: CSARGGSSYEQYF. As DNA, the CDR3 is TGCAGCGCAAGAGGGGGGAGCTCCTACGAGCAGTACTTC.

The chain employs TRBV7-3 and TRBJ2-3, with 8 positions matching TRBD1. The CDR3 loop spans 15 amino acids. The junction had 3 bases not matched to a gene; V was cut back by 2 bases and J by 2 bases. Germline V gene data show CDR1 as SGHTA and CDR2 as FQGTGA. This CDR3 is CASSLGTGYTDTQYF. The CDR3 coding sequence is TGTGCCAGCAGCTTAGGGACAGGTTACACAGATACGCAGTATTTT.

The V and J genes are TRBV4-1 and TRBJ2-7; perhaps TRBD2 as D (5 bases). The CDR3 runs 11 residues. Looked up from germline, CDR1 is MGHRA and CDR2 is YSYEKL. The ends were cut back, 5 bases at V and 7 bases at J, with 9 bases in the middle. Here the CDR3 DNA reads TGCGCCAGCAGCTTACTAGGGGAGCAGTACTTC. Its protein is CASSLLGEQYF.

By frequency in the sample, this clone is medium-sized. The rearrangement uses TRBV15 and TRBJ2-2; 9 positions match TRBD1. The length of the CDR3 is 15 residues. V was clipped by 1 base and J by 3 bases; unmatched bases: 0. CDR1 and CDR2 (germline): LNHNV, YYDKDF (reference sequence). CDR3 amino acids: CATSRGTGDTGELFF. CDR3 DNA sequence: TGTGCCACCAGCAGAGGGACAGGGGACACCGGGGAGCTGTTTTTT.

The V and J genes are TRBV19 and TRBJ1-1; 7 positions match TRBD1. CDR1 and CDR2 (germline): LNHDA, SQIVND (reference sequence). The CDR3 consists of 13 residues. V shed 3 bases, J shed 4 bases, and the junction held 2 bases outside the gene matches. Here the CDR3 DNA reads TGTGCCAGTAGTATTGCAGGGGGCACTGAAGCTTTCTTT. Protein product: CASSIAGGTEAFF.

The chain uses TRBV4-1 and TRBJ2-7; a possible D gene is TRBD2 (6 bases). V dropped 3 bases and J dropped 1 base, with 13 bases sitting between them. The CDR3 consists of 15 residues. From germline, CDR1 is MGHRA and CDR2 YSYEKL. This CDR3 is CASSHLAGRSYEQYF. The DNA of the CDR3 is TGCGCCAGCAGCCATCTCGCGGGAAGATCCTACGAGCAGTACTTC.

This clone was seen a handful of times. This chain links TRBV7-6 with TRBJ2-7; a weak D match, TRBD2 (6 bases). The CDR3 is 14 amino acids. Germline-derived CDR1 and CDR2 are SGHVS and FNYEAQ. Trimming took 6 bases from V and 0 from J, leaving 12 bases between them. CDR3 nucleotide sequence: TGTGCCAGCAGTGGGACTCCGAGCTCCTACGAGCAGTACTTC. Its translation is CASSGTPSSYEQYF.

The genes are TRBV25-1 and TRBJ1-1; possible D gene TRBD1, 5 bases. This CDR3 is built from 15 residues. V lost 7 bases and J lost 3, with 18 bases in between. Germline V gene data show CDR1 as MGHDK and CDR2 as SYGVNS. CDR3 coding DNA: TGTGCCAGCATGGGTCATTGGGGCGACGACACTGAAGCTTTCTTT. Translated: CASMGHWGDDTEAFF.

V is TRBV6-5 and J is TRBJ2-5; TRBD1 matches at 7 bases. The CDR3 totals 14 residues. CDR1 is MNHEY, CDR2 SVGAGI, per germline. Losses at the gene ends were 6 bases for V and 5 bases for J; bases not matched to a gene: 9. The CDR3 region has the DNA TGTGCCAGCAGCCGGGACAGCCCTTTGGAGACCCAGTACTTC. Translating gives CASSRDSPLETQYF.

This rearrangement joins TRBV28 to TRBJ1-2; no clear D gene. There are 15 residues in the CDR3. V was pared by 6 bases and J by 3 bases, with 17 bases between. CDR1 is MDHEN and CDR2 is SYDVKM in the germline V gene. The DNA of the CDR3 is TGTGCCAGCAGGGAGTCCGACAAAGGTTACTATGGCTACACCTTC. It encodes CASRESDKGYYGYTF.

V gene TRBV29-1 combines with J gene TRBJ2-1; D is unclear. There are 10 residues in the CDR3. V was pared by 4 bases and J by 8 bases, with 6 bases between. CDR1 and CDR2 from the germline V gene are SQVTM and ANQGSEA. This chain's CDR3 is CSVVWYEQFF. Written as DNA, the CDR3 is TGCAGCGTTGTTTGGTATGAGCAGTTCTTC.

The chain is built from TRBV27 and TRBJ1-2; no clear D gene. Germline CDR1 and CDR2: MNHEY and SMNVEV (reference sequence). The CDR3 is made up of 14 amino acids. The ends were cut back, 6 bases at V and 8 bases at J, with 19 bases in the middle. The DNA of the CDR3 is TGTGCCAGCAGCTCCCCCAGCAAAAGCGGAGGCTACACCTTC. Translating it yields CASSSPSKSGGYTF.

This clone was observed a few times. The V call is TRBV30, the J call TRBJ1-2, with a weak D call TRBD1 (5 bases). Trimming pared 3 bases from V and 4 bases from J, leaving 12 bases between. Per germline, CDR1 GTSNPN and CDR2 SVGIG (reference sequence). This CDR3 region has 13 residues. The CDR3 region is CAWRRWDFYGYTF. The CDR3 DNA reads as TGTGCCTGGAGGAGATGGGACTTCTATGGCTACACCTTC.

CDR3 DNA sequence: TGTGCCAGCAGCTTAGGCCGGGGTTCCAACACTGAAGCTTTCTTT. Protein product: CASSLGRGSNTEAFF. The J gene is TRBJ1-1, the V gene TRBV13; D uncertain. CDR1 PRHDT and CDR2 FYEKMQ come from the germline V gene (reference sequence). There are 15 residues in the CDR3. The germline V and J ends were trimmed by 0 bases and 2 bases, with 10 bases remaining between them.

V and J are TRBV19 and TRBJ2-1; D remains ambiguous. The CDR3 is 16 residues long. V was shortened by 11 bases and J by 0 bases, with 20 bases between the two germline ends. The V gene's germline CDR1 is LNHDA and CDR2 SQIVND (reference sequence). The CDR3 DNA follows: TGTGCCTCAGCCCCCTTAACTACCTTCTCCTACAATGAGCAGTTCTTC. Encoded protein: CASAPLTTFSYNEQFF.

Concerning this clone: One junction end disagrees with the germline gene, perhaps due to a read error. The chain couples TRBV6-5 to TRBJ2-7; TRBD1 is a possible D gene (5 bases). Germline assignment: CDR1 MNHEY and CDR2 SVGAGI. The CDR3 has 11 amino acids. CDR3 protein: CASSLGPSVDF. The CDR3 DNA reads as TGTGCCAGCAGTCTGGGGCCTTCTGTGGACTTC.

The chain recombines TRBV4-1 with TRBJ2-7; unclear D gene. CDR3 length: 14 residues. Looked up from germline, CDR1 is MGHRA and CDR2 is YSYEKL. Trimming removed 3 bases from V and 0 bases from J, with 9 bases in between. The CDR3 reads CASSQVRTSYEQYF. CDR3 bases: TGCGCCAGCAGCCAGGTCCGGACCTCCTACGAGCAGTACTTC.

The CDR3 nucleotides are TGTGCCAGCAGTGTCCCAGCCTACGAGCAGTACTTC. Translation: CASSVPAYEQYF. The gene calls are TRBV28 and TRBJ2-7; D is uncertain. Per germline, CDR1 MDHEN and CDR2 SYDVKM. The ends were cut back, 5 bases at V and 2 bases at J, with 7 bases in the middle. The CDR3 has 12 residues.

This chain joins TRBV6-5 and TRBJ1-6; no reliable D call. CDR3 length: 15 amino acids. CDR1 is MNHEY and CDR2 is SVGAGI in the germline V gene. Trimming took 2 bases from V and 2 from J, leaving 7 bases between them. The CDR3 coding sequence is TGTGCCAGCAGTTACAAGGCAACCTATAATTCACCCCTCCACTTT. This gives the protein CASSYKATYNSPLHF.

The chain uses TRBV29-1 and TRBJ2-7, with D possibly matching TRBD1 (7 bases). CDR3 size: 13 residues. Germline-derived CDR1 and CDR2 are SQVTM and ANQGSEA. V lost 2 bases and J lost 3, with 11 bases in between. CDR3 sequence (DNA): TGCAGCGTTGAACAGGGGGGAGTCTACGAGCAGTACTTC. Translation: CSVEQGGVYEQYF.

Only one count was recorded for this clone. This rearrangement joins TRBV20-1 to TRBJ1-2; D remains unclear. Trimming took off 6 bases at V and 5 bases at J, with 10 bases between the two ends. Per germline, CDR1 DFQATT and CDR2 SNEGSKA (reference sequence). The CDR3 totals 11 residues. The CDR3 nucleotides read TGCAGTGCGCCCACCCCGTATGGCTACACCTTC. Amino acid sequence: CSAPTPYGYTF.

J is TRBJ2-7 and V is TRBV2; D is undetermined. This CDR3 is 11 amino acids long. V was trimmed by 8 bases and J by 6 bases, leaving 11 bases between them. Germline V lookup: CDR1 SNHLY, CDR2 FYNNEI. CDR3 loop: CASRKLGEQYF. The CDR3 coding sequence is TGTGCCAGCCGGAAACTCGGCGAGCAGTACTTC.

The rearrangement links TRBV27 to TRBJ1-5; maybe TRBD1 (6 bases). Trimming took 5 bases from V and 1 from J, leaving 12 bases between them. CDR1 and CDR2 (germline): MNHEY, SMNVEV (reference sequence). The CDR3 totals 15 residues. The CDR3 DNA reads as TGTGCCAGCAGTCCCCAGGGGTCCAGCAATCAGCCCCAGCATTTT. Protein sequence: CASSPQGSSNQPQHF.